This T cell receptor (beta chain) was recovered during a study of blood T cells in healthy people across ages. Findings of the study overall: The long-lived group displayed more naive CD4+ cells, plus higher diversity, than the aged donors did.

The sample holds a few counts of this clonotype. Its antigen is not identified. V dropped 8 bases and J dropped 11 bases, with 19 bases sitting between them. The CDR3 runs to 14 residues. Primers used in a second PCR of about 6 to 11 cycles were a sample-barcoded 5' primer and a J-beta primer mix. One entry per CDR3 protein, called by TCRdb with MiXCR from the 5' RACE reads. The repertoire holds about 1.8 million distinct CDR3 sequences, with 49% as singletons. Input material: blood. The rearrangement links TRBV12-3 or TRBV12-4 to TRBJ1-6; D might be TRBD1 (5 bases). This TCR was sampled from a woman in her forties in good health. CDR3: CASVLAGVGAPLHF. CDR3 coding DNA: TGTGCCAGCGTCCTGGCGGGGGTAGGAGCACCCCTCCACTTT.